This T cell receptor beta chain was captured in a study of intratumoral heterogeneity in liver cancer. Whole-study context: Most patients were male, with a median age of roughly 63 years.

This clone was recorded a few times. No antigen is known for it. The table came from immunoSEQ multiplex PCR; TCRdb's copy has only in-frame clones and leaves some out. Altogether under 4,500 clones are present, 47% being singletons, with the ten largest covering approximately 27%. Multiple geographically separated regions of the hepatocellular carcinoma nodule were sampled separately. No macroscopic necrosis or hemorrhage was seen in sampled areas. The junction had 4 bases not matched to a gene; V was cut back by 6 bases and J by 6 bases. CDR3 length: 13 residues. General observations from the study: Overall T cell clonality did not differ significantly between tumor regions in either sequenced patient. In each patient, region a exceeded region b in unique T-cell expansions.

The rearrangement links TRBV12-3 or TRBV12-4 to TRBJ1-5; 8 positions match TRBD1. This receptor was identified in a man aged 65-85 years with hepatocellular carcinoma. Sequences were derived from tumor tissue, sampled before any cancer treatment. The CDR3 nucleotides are TGTGCCAGCAGAAACAGGGGGGGTCAGCCCCAGCATTTT. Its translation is CASRNRGGQPQHF.